This T cell receptor (beta chain) was sequenced for a study of cytomegalovirus exposure and HLA in healthy donors. Researchers ran the PCR with 60 Vbeta and 13 Jbeta primers. Sequenced by immunoSEQ multiplex PCR; TCRdb stores in-frame clones only, minus some. Among more than 200,000 clones listed, around 64% were seen once. This clone has just a few counts. The specimen sequenced was PBMCs. The source is a middle-aged man in good health and CMV-seropositive.

CDR3 amino acids: CATRGGNTEAFF. CDR3 in DNA: TGTGCCACCCGGGGAGGGAACACTGAAGCTTTCTTT. This chain links TRBV19 with TRBJ1-1; D unresolved. Between the trimmed V and J ends, which lost 10 bases and 1 base, there was a span of 10 bases. CDR1 is LNHDA, CDR2 SQIVND, per germline (reference sequence). The CDR3 is made up of 12 amino acids.